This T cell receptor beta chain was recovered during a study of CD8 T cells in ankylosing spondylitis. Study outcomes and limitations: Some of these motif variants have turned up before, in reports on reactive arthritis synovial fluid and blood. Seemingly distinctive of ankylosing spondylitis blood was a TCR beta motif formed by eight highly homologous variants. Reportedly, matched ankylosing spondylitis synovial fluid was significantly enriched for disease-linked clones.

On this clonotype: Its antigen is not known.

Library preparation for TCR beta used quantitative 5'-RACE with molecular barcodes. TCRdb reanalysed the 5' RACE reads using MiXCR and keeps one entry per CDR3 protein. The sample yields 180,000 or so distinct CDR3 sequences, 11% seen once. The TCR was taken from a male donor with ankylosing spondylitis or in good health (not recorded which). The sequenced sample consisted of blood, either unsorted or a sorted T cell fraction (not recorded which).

The CDR3 DNA reads TGTGCCAGCAGCGCCTCAGCAGGGCCCCACGAGCAGTACTTC. It is translated as CASSASAGPHEQYF. The chain employs TRBV11-2 and TRBJ2-7; TRBD1 might be the D (5 bases). CDR3 size: 14 residues. The germline V gene encodes CDR1 SGHAT and CDR2 FQNNGV. Trimming shortened V by 5 bases and J by 5 bases, and 16 bases separated the two germline ends.